Shown below are 9 T cell receptor beta chains from a single sample sequenced in a study of blood T cell repertoires in COVID-19. Sequencing was performed with immunoSEQ multiplex PCR; in TCRdb, only in-frame clones are kept and a portion is missing. The sample consists of 200,000 to 250,000 clones, nearly 85% of them appearing once. The sequenced sample was peripheral blood. These receptor sequences come from a human donor in a cohort sampled during active COVID-19.

J is TRBJ1-1 and V is TRBV5-1; maybe TRBD1 (6 bases). V was shortened by 4 bases and J by 2 bases, with 18 bases between the two germline ends. Looked up from germline, CDR1 is SGHRS and CDR2 is YFSETQ. The CDR3 consists of 16 residues. The CDR3 here is CASSQGTGFGNTEAFF. The CDR3 DNA reads as TGCGCCAGCAGCCAAGGAACAGGGTTTGGAAACACTGAAGCTTTCTTT.

The chain combines TRBV6-5 with TRBJ2-1; 9 nucleotides agree with TRBD1. Germline V gene sequence: CDR1 MNHEY, CDR2 SVGAGI. Trimming took 7 bases from V and 6 from J; bases not matched to a gene: 7. This CDR3 region has 14 residues. DNA of the CDR3: TGTGCCAGCACCGTACAGGGGGCGCGCAATGAGCAGTTCTTC. As protein: CASTVQGARNEQFF.

The chain joins TRBV25-1 to TRBJ2-5; D call uncertain. Between the trimmed V and J ends, which lost 0 bases and 6 bases, there was a span of 8 bases. The germline V gene has CDR1 MGHDK and CDR2 SYGVNS. There are 13 residues in the CDR3. Here the CDR3 DNA reads TGTGCCAGCAGTGAATATGTGGAGAAGACCCAGTACTTC. Encoded protein: CASSEYVEKTQYF.

This clone has only a few counts. The chain uses TRBV19 and TRBJ1-1; D is uncertain. The V and J ends lost 1 base and 5 bases respectively, with 11 bases between them. CDR3 length equals 14 residues. Germline values: CDR1 LNHDA, CDR2 SQIVND (reference sequence). DNA of the CDR3: TGTGCCAGTAGTATAGGCGTGACAAGAACTGAAGCTTTCTTT. Translating gives CASSIGVTRTEAFF.

This clone was found once. This sequence joins TRBV5-1 and TRBJ1-5; D call uncertain. The CDR3 is made up of 16 amino acids. The germline gives CDR1 SGHRS, CDR2 YFSETQ. Trimming removed 0 bases at V and 3 bases at J, with 13 bases between. The CDR3, as DNA: TGCGCCAGCAGCTTGGATTCCGGGGAGAACAATCAGCCCCAGCATTTT. The encoded protein is CASSLDSGENNQPQHF.

A single count supports this clone. The chain is built from TRBV18 and TRBJ1-4; 9 nucleotides match TRBD1. Unmatched junction bases numbered 9, after V lost 1 base and J lost 6 bases. Germline V CDR1 and CDR2: KGHSH, LQKENI. The CDR3 sequence is 17 residues long. DNA for the CDR3: TGTGCCAGCTCACCACAAGCTATGGACAGGGGCGATGAAAAACTGTTTTTT. This encodes CASSPQAMDRGDEKLFF.

CDR3 nucleotides: TGTGCCAGCTCACCACCGGTCCTCGAGGCAGATACGCAGTATTTT. Its protein is CASSPPVLEADTQYF. The chain is built from TRBV18 and TRBJ2-3; D call uncertain. The V and J ends lost 0 bases and 4 bases respectively, with 11 bases between them. Germline-derived CDR1 and CDR2 are KGHSH and LQKENI. The CDR3 is made up of 15 amino acids. Full variable domain (rest looked up from reference TRBV18 and TRBJ2-3): NAGVMQNPRHLVRRRGQEARLRCSPMKGHSHVYWYRQLPEEGLKFMVYLQKENIIDESGMPKERFSAEFPKEGPSILRIQQVVRGDSAAYFCASSPPVLEADTQYFGPGTRLTVL.

V is TRBV9 and J is TRBJ2-5; D is ambiguous. Trimming took 4 bases from V and 0 from J, leaving 13 bases between them. Germline V CDR1 and CDR2: SGDLS, YYNGEE. CDR3 length: 15 amino acids. The CDR3 bases are TGTGCCAGCAGCCGCCTTTACGCGGACCAAGAGACCCAGTACTTC. As protein: CASSRLYADQETQYF.

The chain has TRBV6-5 and TRBJ1-6; 11 bases fit TRBD1. Germline V gene lookup returns CDR1 MNHEY and CDR2 SVGAGI. The length of the CDR3 is 15 residues. The V and J ends lost 5 bases and 7 bases, in that order; junction bases with no gene match: 4. Here the CDR3 reads CASSLGDRGNSPLHF. The CDR3 DNA is TGTGCCAGCAGTCTCGGGGACAGGGGGAATTCACCCCTCCACTTT.